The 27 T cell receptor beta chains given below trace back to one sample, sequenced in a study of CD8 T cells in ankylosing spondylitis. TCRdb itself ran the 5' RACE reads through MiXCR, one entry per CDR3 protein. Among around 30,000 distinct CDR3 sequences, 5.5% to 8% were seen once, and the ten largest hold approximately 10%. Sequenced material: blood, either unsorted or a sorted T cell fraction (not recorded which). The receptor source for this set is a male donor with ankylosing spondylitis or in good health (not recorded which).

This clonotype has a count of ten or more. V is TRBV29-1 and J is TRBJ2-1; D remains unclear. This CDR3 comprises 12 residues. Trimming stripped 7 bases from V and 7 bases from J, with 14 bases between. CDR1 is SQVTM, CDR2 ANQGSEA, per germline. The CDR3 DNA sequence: TGCAGCGGGACCCAATTGGCGAATGAGCAGTTCTTC. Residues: CSGTQLANEQFF.

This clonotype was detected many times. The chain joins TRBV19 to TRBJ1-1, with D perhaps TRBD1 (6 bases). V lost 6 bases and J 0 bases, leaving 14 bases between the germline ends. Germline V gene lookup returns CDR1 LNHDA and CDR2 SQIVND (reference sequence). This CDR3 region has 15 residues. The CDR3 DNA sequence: TGTGCCAGTAGGGCACAGGGAAGGATGAACACTGAAGCTTTCTTT. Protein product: CASRAQGRMNTEAFF.

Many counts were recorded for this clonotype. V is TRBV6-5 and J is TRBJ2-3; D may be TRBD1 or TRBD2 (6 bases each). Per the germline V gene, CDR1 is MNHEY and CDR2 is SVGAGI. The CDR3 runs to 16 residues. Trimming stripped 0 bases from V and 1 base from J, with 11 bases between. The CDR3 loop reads CASSYSGASGTDTQYF. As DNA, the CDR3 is TGTGCCAGCAGTTACTCGGGGGCTAGCGGCACAGATACGCAGTATTTT.

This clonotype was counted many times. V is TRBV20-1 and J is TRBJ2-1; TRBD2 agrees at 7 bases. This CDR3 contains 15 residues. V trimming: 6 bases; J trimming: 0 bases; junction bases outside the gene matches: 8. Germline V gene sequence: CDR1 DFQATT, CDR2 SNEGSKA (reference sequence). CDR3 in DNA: TGCAGTGCAATCGAAGCGGGGAGCTCCTACAATGAGCAGTTCTTC. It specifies CSAIEAGSSYNEQFF.

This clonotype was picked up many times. The DNA for the CDR3 is TGTGCCAGCACCGAGAGGGGAGACTACGAGCAGTACTTC. It specifies CASTERGDYEQYF. The chain uses TRBV7-9 and TRBJ2-7; tentatively, D is TRBD1 or TRBD2 (5 bases each). The CDR3 runs 13 residues. V lost 7 bases, J lost 3 bases, and 13 bases lay in between. Germline values: CDR1 SEHNR, CDR2 FQNEAQ (reference sequence).

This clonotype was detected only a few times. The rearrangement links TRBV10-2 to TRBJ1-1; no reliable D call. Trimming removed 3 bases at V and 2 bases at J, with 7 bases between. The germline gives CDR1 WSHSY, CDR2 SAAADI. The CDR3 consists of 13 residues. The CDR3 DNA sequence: TGCGCCAGCAGTGATGCAACCAACACTGAAGCTTTCTTT. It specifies CASSDATNTEAFF.

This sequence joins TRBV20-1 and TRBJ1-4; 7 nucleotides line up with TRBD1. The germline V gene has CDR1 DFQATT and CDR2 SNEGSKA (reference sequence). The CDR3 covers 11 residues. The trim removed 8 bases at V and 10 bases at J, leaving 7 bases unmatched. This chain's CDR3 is CSTAGTAKLFF. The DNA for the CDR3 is TGCAGTACTGCCGGGACAGCAAAACTGTTTTTT.

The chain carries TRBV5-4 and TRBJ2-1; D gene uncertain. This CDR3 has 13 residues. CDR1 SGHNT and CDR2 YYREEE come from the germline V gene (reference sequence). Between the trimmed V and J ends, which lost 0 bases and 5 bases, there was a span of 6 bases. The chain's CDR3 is CASSLGPDNEQFF. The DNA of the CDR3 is TGTGCCAGCAGCTTGGGACCAGACAATGAGCAGTTCTTC.

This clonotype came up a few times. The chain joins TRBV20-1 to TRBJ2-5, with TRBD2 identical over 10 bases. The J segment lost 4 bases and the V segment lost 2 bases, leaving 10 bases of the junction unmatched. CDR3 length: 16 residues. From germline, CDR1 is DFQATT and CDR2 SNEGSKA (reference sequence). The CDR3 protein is CSARSPPLAGRETQYF. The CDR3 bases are TGCAGTGCTAGATCCCCCCCACTAGCGGGAAGAGAGACCCAGTACTTC.

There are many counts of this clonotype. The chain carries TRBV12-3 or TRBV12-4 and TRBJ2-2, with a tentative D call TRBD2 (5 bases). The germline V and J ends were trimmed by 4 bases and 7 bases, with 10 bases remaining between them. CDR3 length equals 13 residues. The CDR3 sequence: CASSSGNLGELFF. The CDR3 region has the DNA TGTGCCAGCAGTTCCGGGAACCTCGGGGAGCTGTTTTTT.

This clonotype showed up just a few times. The CDR3 is CASSQEVLPTQNIQYF. The CDR3 nucleotides are TGCGCCAGCAGCCAAGAGGTGTTACCGACCCAAAACATTCAGTACTTC. The chain uses TRBV4-1 and TRBJ2-4; D unclear. Trimming left V 0 bases short and J 5 bases short, with 14 bases between. The V gene's germline CDR1 is MGHRA and CDR2 YSYEKL. The CDR3 length is 16 residues.

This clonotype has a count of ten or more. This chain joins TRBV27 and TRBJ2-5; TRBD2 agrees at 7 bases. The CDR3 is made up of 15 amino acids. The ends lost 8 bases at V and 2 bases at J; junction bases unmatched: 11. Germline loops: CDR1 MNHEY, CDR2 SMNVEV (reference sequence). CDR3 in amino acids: CASRPGLTLQETQYF. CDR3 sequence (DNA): TGTGCCAGCCGACCGGGACTAACTCTTCAAGAGACCCAGTACTTC.

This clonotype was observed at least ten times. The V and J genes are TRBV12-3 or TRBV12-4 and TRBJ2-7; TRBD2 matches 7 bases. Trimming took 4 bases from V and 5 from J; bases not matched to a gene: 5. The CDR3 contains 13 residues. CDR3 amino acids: CASSWAGGNEQYF. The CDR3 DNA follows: TGTGCCAGCAGTTGGGCCGGGGGGAACGAGCAGTACTTC.

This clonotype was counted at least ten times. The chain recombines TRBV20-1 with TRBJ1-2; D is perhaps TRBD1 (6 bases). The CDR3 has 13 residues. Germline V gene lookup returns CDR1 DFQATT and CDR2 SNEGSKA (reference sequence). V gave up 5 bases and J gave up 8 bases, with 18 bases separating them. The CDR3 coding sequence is TGCAGTGCTGCGACCGACAGGCCCATGGGCTACACCTTC. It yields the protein CSAATDRPMGYTF.

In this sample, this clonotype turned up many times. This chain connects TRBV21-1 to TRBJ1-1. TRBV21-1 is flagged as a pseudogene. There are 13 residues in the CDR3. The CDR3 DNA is TGTGCCAGCAGCTATCAAAGGAGACCTGAAGCTTTCTTT. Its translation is CASSYQRRPEAFF.

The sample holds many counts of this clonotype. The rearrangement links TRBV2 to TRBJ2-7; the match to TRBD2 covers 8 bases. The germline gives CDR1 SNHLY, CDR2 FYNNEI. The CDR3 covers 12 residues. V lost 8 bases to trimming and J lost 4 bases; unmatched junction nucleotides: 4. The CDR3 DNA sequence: TGTGCCAGCCAGCGGGAGATATACGAGCAGTACTTC. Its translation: CASQREIYEQYF.

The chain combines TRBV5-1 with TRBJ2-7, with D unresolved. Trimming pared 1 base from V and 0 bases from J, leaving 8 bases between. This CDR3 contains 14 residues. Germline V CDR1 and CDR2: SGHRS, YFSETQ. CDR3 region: CASSLSASSYEQYF. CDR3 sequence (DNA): TGCGCCAGCAGCTTGTCAGCCAGCTCCTACGAGCAGTACTTC.

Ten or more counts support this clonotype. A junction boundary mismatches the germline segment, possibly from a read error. As DNA, the CDR3 is TGTGCCACCAGTGATTCCCGGGACGTTCCCTTC. Translated: CATSDSRDVPF. This chain connects TRBV24-1 to TRBJ1-2; TRBD1 is a possible D gene (5 bases). CDR1 is KGHDR, CDR2 SFDVKD, per germline. This CDR3 comprises 11 residues.

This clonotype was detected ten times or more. This CDR3 is CASSLDRGFNEQFF. CDR3 in DNA: TGCGCCAGCAGCTTAGACAGGGGGTTTAATGAGCAGTTCTTC. The V and J genes are TRBV4-1 and TRBJ2-1; TRBD1 matches 9 bases. Germline CDR1 MGHRA, CDR2 YSYEKL. The CDR3 contains 14 residues. V lost 5 bases to trimming and J lost 7 bases; unmatched junction nucleotides: 6.

The CDR3 region is CATSKAQTGFIEQFF. The CDR3 coding sequence is TGTGCCACCTCCAAAGCCCAGACGGGGTTCATCGAGCAGTTCTTC. This chain uses TRBV3-1 with TRBJ2-1, with D possibly TRBD2 on 5 matching bases. Germline CDR1 is LGHDT and CDR2 is YNNKEL (reference sequence). The V and J ends lost 10 bases and 10 bases respectively, with 26 bases between them. The CDR3 spans 15 residues.

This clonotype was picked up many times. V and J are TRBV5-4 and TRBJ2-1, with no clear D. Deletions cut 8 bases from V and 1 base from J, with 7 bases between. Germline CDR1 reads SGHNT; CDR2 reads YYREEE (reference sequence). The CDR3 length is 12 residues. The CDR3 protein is CARTRSYNEQFF. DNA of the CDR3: TGTGCCAGGACCCGATCCTACAATGAGCAGTTCTTC.

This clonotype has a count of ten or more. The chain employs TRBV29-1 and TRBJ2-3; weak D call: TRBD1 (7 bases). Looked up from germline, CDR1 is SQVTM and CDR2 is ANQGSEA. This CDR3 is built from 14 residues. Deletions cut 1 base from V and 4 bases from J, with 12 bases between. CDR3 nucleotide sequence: TGCAGCGTTGAAGGGTCAGGGGGGCCAGATACGCAGTATTTT. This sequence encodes CSVEGSGGPDTQYF.

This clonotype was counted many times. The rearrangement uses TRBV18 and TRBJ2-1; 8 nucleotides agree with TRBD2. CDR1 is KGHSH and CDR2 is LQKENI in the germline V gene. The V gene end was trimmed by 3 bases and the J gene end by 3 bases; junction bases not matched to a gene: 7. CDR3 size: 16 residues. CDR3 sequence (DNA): TGTGCCAGCTCACCCGGGGGTAGCGGGGTCTACAATGAGCAGTTCTTC. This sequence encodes CASSPGGSGVYNEQFF.

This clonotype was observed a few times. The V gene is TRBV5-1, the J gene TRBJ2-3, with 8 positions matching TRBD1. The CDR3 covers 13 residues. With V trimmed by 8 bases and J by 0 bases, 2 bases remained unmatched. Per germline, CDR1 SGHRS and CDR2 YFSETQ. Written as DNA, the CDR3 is TGCGCCAGTCGACAGGGGAGCACAGATACGCAGTATTTT. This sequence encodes CASRQGSTDTQYF.

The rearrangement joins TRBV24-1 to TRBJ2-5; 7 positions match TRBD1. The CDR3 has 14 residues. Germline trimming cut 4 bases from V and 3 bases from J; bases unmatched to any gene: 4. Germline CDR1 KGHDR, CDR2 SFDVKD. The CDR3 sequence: CATSDSGTEETQYF. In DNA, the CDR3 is TGTGCCACCAGTGACTCCGGGACAGAAGAGACCCAGTACTTC.

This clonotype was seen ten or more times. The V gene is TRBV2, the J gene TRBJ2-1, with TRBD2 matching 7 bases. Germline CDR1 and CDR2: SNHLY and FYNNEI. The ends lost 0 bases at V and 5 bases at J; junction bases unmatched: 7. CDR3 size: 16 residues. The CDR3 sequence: CASSEALWGTNNEQFF. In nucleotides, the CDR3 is TGTGCCAGCAGTGAAGCGCTTTGGGGGACTAACAATGAGCAGTTCTTC.

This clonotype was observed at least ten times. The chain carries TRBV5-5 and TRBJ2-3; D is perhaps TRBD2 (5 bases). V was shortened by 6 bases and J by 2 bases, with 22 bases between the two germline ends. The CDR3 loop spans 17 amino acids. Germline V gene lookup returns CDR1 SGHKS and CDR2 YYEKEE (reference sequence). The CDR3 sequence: CASTLDGRRIYTDTQYF. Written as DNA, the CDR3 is TGTGCCAGCACCCTGGATGGGCGGAGGATTTACACAGATACGCAGTATTTT. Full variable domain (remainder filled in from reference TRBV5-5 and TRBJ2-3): DAGVTQSPTHLIKTRGQQVTLRCSPISGHKSVSWYQQVLGQGPQFIFQYYEKEERGRGNFPDRFSARQFPNYSSELNVNALLLGDSALYLCASTLDGRRIYTDTQYFGPGTRLTVL.